The sequence of this T cell receptor beta chain was determined in a study of blood T cells in healthy people across ages. A second PCR of 7 to 11 cycles used a sample-barcoded 5' primer and a J-beta primer mix. Per sample, CDR3-containing paired-end reads numbered at least 3 million. TCRdb re-called the 5' RACE reads with MiXCR, one entry per CDR3 protein. The sample consists of about 1.5 million distinct CDR3 sequences, approximately 43% of them appearing once. Broader study findings: Per million T cells, TCR beta diversity dropped about linearly as age rose. Versus aged donors, long-lived donors had higher diversity and more naive CD4+ cells. What prevented conclusive comparison of naive and antigen-experienced cells was that PBMCs were unsorted.

Concerning this clonotype itself: Its specificity is unknown.

V dropped 0 bases and J dropped 4 bases, with 6 bases sitting between them. This CDR3 spans 13 amino acids. Germline V gives CDR1 SGHTA, CDR2 FQGTGA. This receptor was taken from a woman aged 18 to 35 in good health. The sequenced material came from blood. This chain connects TRBV7-3 to TRBJ1-1; D remains ambiguous. CDR3 residues: CASSLTTATEAFF. The CDR3 DNA sequence: TGTGCCAGCAGCTTAACGACGGCCACTGAAGCTTTCTTT.